Listed below are T cell receptor beta chains from one sample, sequenced in a study of blood T cell repertoires in COVID-19. Using immunoSEQ multiplex PCR, the repertoire was profiled, and TCRdb retains in-frame clones only, with some absent. In the table there are about 300,000 clones, over 85% of which are singletons. Material for sequencing was peripheral blood. Receptor source: a woman aged 30 to 39 with COVID-19, enrolled during active disease. Both conserved end residues are part of each CDR3. A D gene is named only where the DNA matches it firmly. Clone size is shown for a subset of rows, as once, few, many or a class of expanded clone.

d_call	clone_size	v_call	j_call	cdr3_aa	cdr3_nt
NA	NA	TRBV4-3	TRBJ2-1	CASSQEPRGFGNEQFF	TGCGCCAGCAGCCAAGAGCCCAGGGGATTTGGGAATGAGCAGTTCTTC
NA	NA	TRBV19	TRBJ1-5	CASSIPGGGYQPQHF	TGTGCCAGTAGTATCCCCGGGGGAGGGTATCAGCCCCAGCATTTT
NA	NA	TRBV9	TRBJ1-2	CASSVSGTPFDYGYTF	TGTGCCAGCAGCGTGAGTGGGACACCTTTTGACTATGGCTACACCTTC
NA	NA	TRBV12-3/TRBV12-4	TRBJ1-1	CASNQGQITEAFF	TGTGCCAGCAATCAAGGACAGATCACTGAAGCTTTCTTT
TRBD1	NA	TRBV2	TRBJ1-6	CASSRQGARTSPLHF	TGTGCCAGCAGTAGACAGGGGGCGCGTACTTCACCCCTCCACTTT
NA	NA	TRBV2	TRBJ2-3	CASSPPGTDTQYF	TGTGCCAGCAGCCCCCCTGGCACAGATACGCAGTATTTT
TRBD1	NA	TRBV2	TRBJ1-5	CASSEAGQELYQPQHF	TGTGCCAGCAGTGAGGCAGGACAGGAGTTATATCAGCCCCAGCATTTT
NA	NA	TRBV11-3	TRBJ2-5	CASSLGGTGQETQYF	TGTGCCAGCAGCTTAGGGGGTACAGGTCAAGAGACCCAGTACTTC
NA	NA	TRBV29-1	TRBJ1-1	CSVEAVYDENAFF	TGCAGCGTTGAGGCCGTTTATGATGAAAACGCTTTCTTT
NA	NA	TRBV7-9	TRBJ2-1	CATWTVALNYNEQFF	TGTGCCACCTGGACCGTAGCGCTCAACTACAATGAGCAGTTCTTC
TRBD1	NA	TRBV18	TRBJ2-3	CASSPPTGGGPDTQYF	TGTGCCAGCTCACCACCAACAGGGGGCGGTCCAGATACGCAGTATTTT
NA	once	TRBV5-6	TRBJ1-2	CASSPGGRVRNGYTF	TGTGCCAGCAGCCCGGGGGGCAGGGTGAGGAATGGCTACACCTTC
TRBD1	once	TRBV15	TRBJ1-5	CATSSLRQGNQPQHF	TGTGCCACCAGCAGTTTGAGACAGGGAAATCAGCCCCAGCATTTT
TRBD2	NA	TRBV4-2	TRBJ2-1	CASSQGLAVSYNEQFF	TGTGCCAGCAGCCAGGGACTAGCGGTTTCTTACAATGAGCAGTTCTTC
NA	NA	TRBV4-2	TRBJ1-2	CASSQGGVQYGYTF	TGTGCCAGCAGCCAAGGGGGGGTTCAATATGGCTACACCTTC
NA	NA	TRBV28	TRBJ1-4	CATNQAGPATNEKLFF	TGTGCCACTAACCAGGCAGGGCCCGCAACTAATGAAAAACTGTTTTTT
NA	NA	TRBV6-2/TRBV6-3	TRBJ1-1	CASSYSGTGGTEAFF	TGTGCCAGCAGTTACTCAGGCACCGGGGGCACTGAAGCTTTCTTT
NA	NA	TRBV6-5	TRBJ1-6	CASRRGVGGSPLHF	TGTGCCAGCAGACGCGGAGTGGGGGGATCACCCCTCCACTTT
NA	few	TRBV2	TRBJ1-5	CASSGEGGSIYQPQHF	TGTGCCAGCAGTGGCGAGGGAGGGAGCATTTATCAGCCCCAGCATTTT
NA	NA	TRBV5-4	TRBJ1-1	CASSLSPESEAFF	TGTGCCAGCAGCTTGTCTCCTGAGTCTGAAGCTTTCTTT
NA	NA	TRBV10-3	TRBJ2-5	CAISERARGAETQYF	TGTGCCATCAGTGAACGGGCCCGGGGGGCAGAGACCCAGTACTTC
NA	NA	TRBV6-5	TRBJ1-6	CASTFRGGSPLHF	TGTGCCAGCACCTTCCGGGGGGGCTCACCCCTCCACTTT
TRBD1	large	TRBV3-1/TRBV3-2	TRBJ2-3	CASSSGQGETDTQYF	TGTGCCAGCAGCTCTGGACAGGGGGAGACAGATACGCAGTATTTT
NA	NA	TRBV21-1	TRBJ1-1	CASSKVMVGFPNTEAFF	TGTGCCAGCAGCAAAGTAATGGTCGGGTTCCCGAACACTGAAGCTTTCTTT
TRBD1	NA	TRBV2	TRBJ1-1	CASSAGTGRAFF	TGTGCCAGCAGCGCCGGGACAGGGAGAGCTTTCTTT
TRBD1	NA	TRBV28	TRBJ1-5	CASSLDPGGESNQPQHF	TGTGCCAGCAGTTTGGACCCAGGGGGCGAGAGCAATCAGCCCCAGCATTTT
TRBD1	NA	TRBV19	TRBJ2-1	CASMWTGTGENEQFF	TGTGCCAGTATGTGGACCGGGACAGGGGAAAATGAGCAGTTCTTC
TRBD1	NA	TRBV6-5	TRBJ1-4	CASLPGQWGEKLFF	TGTGCCAGCTTACCGGGACAGTGGGGGGAAAAACTGTTTTTT
TRBD1	NA	TRBV6-5	TRBJ1-1	CASSYSQGANTEAFF	TGTGCCAGCAGTTACTCACAGGGGGCAAACACTGAAGCTTTCTTT
TRBD2	NA	TRBV5-6	TRBJ2-5	CASSSVSGGYEETQYF	TGTGCCAGCAGCTCAGTAAGCGGGGGGTACGAAGAGACCCAGTACTTC
TRBD1	NA	TRBV2	TRBJ1-2	CASSRQGGGNYGYTF	TGTGCCAGCTCCAGACAGGGTGGGGGGAACTATGGCTACACCTTC
TRBD1	NA	TRBV7-9	TRBJ2-5	CASSLAPGQGEGSETQYF	TGTGCCAGCAGCTTAGCTCCAGGACAGGGGGAGGGTTCAGAGACCCAGTACTTC
NA	NA	TRBV20-1	TRBJ1-2	CSATLQGGYTF	TGCAGTGCTACCCTTCAGGGAGGCTACACCTTC
NA	once	TRBV11-2	TRBJ2-1	CASSLVGDIYNEQFF	TGTGCCAGCAGCTTAGTGGGTGACATATACAATGAGCAGTTCTTC
NA	NA	TRBV7-8	TRBJ2-5	CASSPGLQETQYF	TGTGCCAGCAGCCCGGGTCTACAAGAGACCCAGTACTTC
NA	NA	TRBV19	TRBJ2-1	CASSVRLGPGEQFF	TGTGCCAGTAGTGTGAGACTAGGGCCAGGTGAGCAGTTCTTC
TRBD2	NA	TRBV6-6	TRBJ2-1	CASSSLTSGGYNEQFF	TGTGCCAGCAGTTCCCTCACTAGCGGGGGCTACAATGAGCAGTTCTTC
NA	NA	TRBV5-5	TRBJ1-5	CASSLKPTRGDQPQHF	TGTGCCAGCAGCCTAAAGCCGACAAGGGGCGATCAGCCCCAGCATTTT
NA	NA	TRBV6-2/TRBV6-3	TRBJ2-5	CASSDTGNQETQYF	TGTGCCAGCAGTGACACAGGGAACCAAGAGACCCAGTACTTC
TRBD2	NA	TRBV18	TRBJ2-5	CASSPPSGGQETQYF	TGTGCCAGCTCACCACCTAGCGGGGGGCAAGAGACCCAGTACTTC
TRBD1	NA	TRBV9	TRBJ1-2	CASSYRTGGYGYTF	TGTGCCAGCAGTTACCGGACAGGGGGCTATGGCTACACCTTC
TRBD1	once	TRBV12-3/TRBV12-4	TRBJ1-2	CASSPTGGYGYTF	TGTGCCAGCAGTCCCACAGGGGGCTATGGCTACACCTTC
NA	NA	TRBV3-1/TRBV3-2	TRBJ1-6	CASSCRTVSRSPLHF	TGTGCCAGCAGTTGCAGGACAGTTTCCCGTTCACCCCTCCACTTT
TRBD1	NA	TRBV18	TRBJ1-6	CASSPGTGAGNSPLHF	TGTGCCAGCTCACCAGGGACAGGTGCGGGTAATTCACCCCTCCACTTT
NA	few	TRBV2	TRBJ1-5	CASSQEVLGNQPQHF	TGTGCCAGCAGTCAGGAGGTCTTGGGCAATCAGCCCCAGCATTTT
NA	NA	TRBV29-1	TRBJ1-1	CSVAPRQSQNTEAFF	TGCAGCGTTGCCCCGAGACAGAGCCAGAACACTGAAGCTTTCTTT
NA	NA	TRBV18	TRBJ2-2	CASSTTWGHTNTGELFF	TGTGCCAGCTCAACCACGTGGGGACACACGAACACCGGGGAGCTGTTTTTT
TRBD1	few	TRBV6-6	TRBJ1-3	CASSRDRARNTIYF	TGTGCCAGCAGTCGGGACAGGGCTAGAAACACCATATATTTT
TRBD1	NA	TRBV28	TRBJ1-5	CASTVRGQGHQPQHF	TGTGCCAGCACCGTAAGGGGACAGGGACATCAGCCCCAGCATTTT
NA	NA	TRBV3-1/TRBV3-2	TRBJ1-2	CASSQEGSPAF	TGTGCCAGCAGCCAAGAAGGGAGCCCCGCCTTC
NA	NA	TRBV5-1	TRBJ1-2	CASSIQQVSEGYTF	TGCGCCAGCAGCATCCAACAGGTTTCAGAGGGCTACACCTTC
NA	NA	TRBV10-1	TRBJ1-4	CASRTVRTATNEKLFF	TGCGCCAGCAGGACAGTGAGAACCGCAACTAATGAAAAACTGTTTTTT
NA	NA	TRBV5-1	TRBJ1-6	CASSLAGAGVKSPLHF	TGCGCCAGCAGCTTGGCCGGGGCAGGGGTTAAATCACCCCTCCACTTT
NA	NA	TRBV5-5	TRBJ2-3	CASSLAHKGTDTQYF	TGTGCCAGCAGCTTGGCCCACAAAGGCACAGATACGCAGTATTTT
NA	NA	TRBV7-9	TRBJ1-2	CASSLPGGGEGYTF	TGTGCCAGCAGCTTACCCGGCGGCGGAGAGGGCTACACCTTC